The 25 T cell receptor beta chains below all came from one sample that was sequenced in a study of shared clonotypes between healthy human individuals. Only in-frame clones appear in the TCRdb table, and some are missing; sequencing was by immunoSEQ multiplex PCR. The repertoire holds roughly 300,000 clones, with around 70% as singletons. Sequencing was done on a sample of memory CD4+ T cells sorted from blood. Documented subset: CD45RA-negative fraction. The source of these receptors is a man aged 25-40 years in good health.

The rearrangement joins TRBV29-1 to TRBJ2-2; D gene uncertain. Trimming left V 4 bases short and J 5 bases short, with 11 bases between. There are 13 residues in the CDR3. Germline CDR1 is SQVTM and CDR2 is ANQGSEA. The CDR3 reads CSVGLVSTGELFF. CDR3 nucleotides: TGCAGCGTTGGATTAGTGTCAACCGGGGAGCTGTTTTTT.

This clone was observed a single time. The V call is TRBV5-4, the J call TRBJ2-1, with D perhaps TRBD2 (5 bases). The germline gives CDR1 SGHNT, CDR2 YYREEE (reference sequence). The V end lost 0 bases, the J end lost 0 bases, and 7 bases lay between the germline ends. This CDR3 has 15 amino acids. DNA of the CDR3: TGTGCCAGCAGCTTGGCTGGGAGCTCCTACAATGAGCAGTTCTTC. Protein product: CASSLAGSSYNEQFF.

The V and J genes are TRBV28 and TRBJ1-5, with 12 positions matching TRBD1. Germline lookup yields CDR1 MDHEN and CDR2 SYDVKM. V was clipped by 11 bases and J by 0 bases; unmatched bases: 5. CDR3 size: 15 residues. The CDR3 sequence is CASWDRGHSNQPQHF. The CDR3 nucleotides are TGTGCCTCCTGGGACAGGGGGCATAGCAATCAGCCCCAGCATTTT.

J is TRBJ2-5 and V is TRBV6-5; a weak D match, TRBD2 (6 bases). CDR3 size: 16 residues. Germline V CDR1 and CDR2: MNHEY, SVGAGI. V was shortened by 2 bases and J by 6 bases, with 19 bases between the two germline ends. CDR3 DNA: TGTGCCAGCAGTTACGGAACTGTGGGGGGTATGAAGACCCAGTACTTC. It specifies CASSYGTVGGMKTQYF.

The chain couples TRBV25-1 to TRBJ2-2, with 12 bases identical to TRBD2. J was trimmed by 4 bases and V by 6 bases; bases with no gene match: 3. This CDR3 contains 15 residues. Looked up from germline, CDR1 is MGHDK and CDR2 is SYGVNS. The CDR3: CASRGLAGITGELFF. In nucleotides, the CDR3 is TGTGCCAGCAGAGGACTAGCGGGAATCACCGGGGAGCTGTTTTTT. Supplemented by reference TRBV25-1 and TRBJ2-2, the full variable domain reads EADIYQTPRYLVIGTGKKITLECSQTMGHDKMYWYQQDPGMELHLIHYSYGVNSTEKGDLSSESTVSRIRTEHFPLTLESARPSHTSQYLCASRGLAGITGELFFGEGSRLTVL.

J is TRBJ1-4 and V is TRBV10-3; D call uncertain. This CDR3 has 14 residues. The germline gives CDR1 ENHRY, CDR2 SYGVKD. V lost 4 bases and J 4 bases, leaving 10 bases between the germline ends. This CDR3 is CAISGTASNEKLFF. As DNA, the CDR3 is TGTGCCATCAGTGGGACGGCAAGTAATGAAAAACTGTTTTTT.

This clone was found a few times. The V and J genes are TRBV19 and TRBJ1-4; D ambiguous. The CDR3 is 14 amino acids. Germline CDR1 reads LNHDA; CDR2 reads SQIVND (reference sequence). V shed 2 bases and J shed 8 bases, with 12 bases lying between them. Here the CDR3 DNA reads TGTGCCAGTAGTATAACGGGCCCGGAGGAAAAACTGTTTTTT. It translates to CASSITGPEEKLFF.

This clone was observed a handful of times. This chain links TRBV4-1 with TRBJ1-3; D uncertain. The V gene's germline CDR1 is MGHRA and CDR2 YSYEKL. CDR3 length: 14 amino acids. V was trimmed by 1 base and J by 0 bases, leaving 4 bases between them. The CDR3 DNA reads TGCGCCAGCAGCCAAGGGGCCTCTGGAAACACCATATATTTT. Translation gives CASSQGASGNTIYF.

The chain joins TRBV6-5 to TRBJ2-1; TRBD1 is a possible D gene (5 bases). The ends were cut back, 10 bases at V and 5 bases at J, with 15 bases in the middle. The germline V gene has CDR1 MNHEY and CDR2 SVGAGI. This CDR3 spans 13 amino acids. The CDR3 nucleotides are TGTGCCACTAAACCCTGGGGCGACAATGAGCAGTTCTTC. It specifies CATKPWGDNEQFF.

This chain links TRBV11-2 with TRBJ1-5, with D possibly TRBD1 on 5 matching bases. CDR1 and CDR2 from the germline V gene are SGHAT and FQNNGV. The CDR3 is 16 residues long. V lost 5 bases to trimming and J lost 0 bases, with 14 bases between them. The chain's CDR3 is CASSPGEGPSNQPQHF. The DNA of the CDR3 is TGTGCCAGCAGCCCCGGGGAGGGGCCTAGCAATCAGCCCCAGCATTTT.

The V call is TRBV11-2, the J call TRBJ2-3; TRBD1 or TRBD2 may be the D gene (5 bases each). Trimming left V 7 bases short and J 6 bases short, with 20 bases between. The CDR3 totals 15 residues. Germline values: CDR1 SGHAT, CDR2 FQNNGV. CDR3 amino acids: CASTPNWAGTDTQYF. In nucleotides, the CDR3 is TGTGCCAGCACCCCTAACTGGGCAGGGACGGATACGCAGTATTTT.

This clone showed up just a few times. This chain uses TRBV19 with TRBJ2-7; D is undetermined. The length of the CDR3 is 12 residues. Germline V lookup: CDR1 LNHDA, CDR2 SQIVND (reference sequence). V was trimmed by 5 bases and J by 9 bases, leaving 14 bases between them. The CDR3 spells CASSPTFGGQYF. The CDR3 bases are TGTGCCAGTAGTCCGACTTTCGGCGGGCAGTACTTC.

The chain employs TRBV6-1 and TRBJ1-5; 7 bases match TRBD1. The ends lost 4 bases at V and 6 bases at J; junction bases unmatched: 9. The CDR3 contains 15 residues. In germline, CDR1 is MNHNS, CDR2 SASEGT. CDR3 loop: CASSGQQGWGQPQHF. In nucleotides, the CDR3 is TGTGCCAGCAGTGGTCAACAGGGGTGGGGTCAGCCCCAGCATTTT.

V and J are TRBV6-1 and TRBJ2-5; 7 nucleotides match TRBD1. V shed 3 bases and J 5 bases; nucleotides not matched to a gene: 9. CDR1 and CDR2 from the germline V gene are MNHNS and SASEGT. The CDR3 is 15 residues long. CDR3 coding DNA: TGTGCCAGCAGTGACCTAGACAGGGTGGTGGAGACCCAGTACTTC. Translating it yields CASSDLDRVVETQYF.

This clone was detected once. The chain couples TRBV9 to TRBJ1-1, with D unclear. The CDR3 length is 13 residues. Per the germline V gene, CDR1 is SGDLS and CDR2 is YYNGEE. V was pared by 2 bases and J by 3 bases, with 8 bases between. The CDR3 DNA is TGTGCCAGCAGCGTGCGTGGGGACACTGAAGCTTTCTTT. This encodes CASSVRGDTEAFF.

The chain combines TRBV25-1 with TRBJ1-4; TRBD1 aligns across 11 bases. The CDR3 length is 18 residues. Unmatched junction bases numbered 5, after V lost 2 bases and J lost 0 bases. Germline CDR1 is MGHDK and CDR2 is SYGVNS. The CDR3 coding sequence is TGTGCCAGCAGTGAAGCCCGGGGACAGGGGGCAACTAATGAAAAACTGTTTTTT. Translation gives CASSEARGQGATNEKLFF. Together with reference TRBV25-1 and TRBJ1-4, the CDR3 gives the full variable domain: EADIYQTPRYLVIGTGKKITLECSQTMGHDKMYWYQQDPGMELHLIHYSYGVNSTEKGDLSSESTVSRIRTEHFPLTLESARPSHTSQYLCASSEARGQGATNEKLFFGSGTQLSVL.

V is TRBV6-6 and J is TRBJ1-1; 7 nucleotides agree with TRBD1. CDR1 MNHNY and CDR2 SVGAGI come from the germline V gene (reference sequence). V was pared by 8 bases and J by 5 bases, with 11 bases of the junction left unmatched. The length of the CDR3 is 14 residues. The CDR3, as DNA: TGTGCCAGCCGCCTAGGGGGCGAGAGGACTGAAGCTTTCTTT. Its translation is CASRLGGERTEAFF.

This rearrangement joins TRBV5-4 to TRBJ2-5, with D perhaps matching TRBD1 or TRBD2 (7 bases each). This CDR3 spans 13 amino acids. V dropped 4 bases and J dropped 5 bases, with 12 bases sitting between them. The germline V gene encodes CDR1 SGHNT and CDR2 YYREEE (reference sequence). CDR3 sequence (DNA): TGTGCCAGCAGCGCTCAGGGGGGGGAGACCCAGTACTTC. Translation gives CASSAQGGETQYF.

This clone turned up a few times. V and J are TRBV20-1 and TRBJ2-7; the D is unclear. Germline V gene lookup returns CDR1 DFQATT and CDR2 SNEGSKA (reference sequence). With 6 bases removed from V and 7 bases from J, the gap between germline ends came to 10 bases. The length of the CDR3 is 10 residues. The CDR3 region has the DNA TGCAGTGCGGTAAAGAGGGAGCAGTACTTC. Translating gives CSAVKREQYF.

The chain carries TRBV7-8 and TRBJ2-1; no clear D. CDR1 is SGHVS and CDR2 is FQNEAQ in the germline V gene. The V gene lost 1 base and the J gene lost 7 bases, with 14 bases spanning the gap. This CDR3 has 15 amino acids. Here the CDR3 reads CASSLESRTTNEQFF. The CDR3 nucleotides are TGTGCCAGCAGCTTAGAGTCCCGGACGACAAATGAGCAGTTCTTC. The complete variable domain, with remaining parts taken from reference TRBV7-8 and TRBJ2-1, reads GAGVSQSPRYKVAKRGQDVALRCDPISGHVSLFWYQQALGQGPEFLTYFQNEAQLDKSGLPSDRFFAERPEGSVSTLKIQRTQQEDSAVYLCASSLESRTTNEQFFGPGTRLTVL.

This clone has a single count. The rearrangement joins TRBV5-1 to TRBJ2-1, with D maybe TRBD2 (6 bases). Per germline, CDR1 SGHRS and CDR2 YFSETQ. The V and J ends lost 2 bases and 7 bases respectively, with 16 bases between them. CDR3 length: 15 residues. The CDR3 coding sequence is TGCGCCAGCAGCTTATTGGCGGGGAACCCGAATGAGCAGTTCTTC. Residues: CASSLLAGNPNEQFF. The full variable domain, its missing parts supplied by reference TRBV5-1 and TRBJ2-1, is KAGVTQTPRYLIKTRGQQVTLSCSPISGHRSVSWYQQTPGQGLQFLFEYFSETQRNKGNFPGRFSGRQFSNSRSEMNVSTLELGDSALYLCASSLLAGNPNEQFFGPGTRLTVL.

This chain's CDR3 is CASSLASGSYEQYF. The CDR3 DNA is TGTGCCAGCTCATTGGCTAGCGGGAGCTACGAGCAGTACTTC. The V and J genes are TRBV18 and TRBJ2-7; 10 bases agree with TRBD2. The junction had 4 bases not matched to a gene; V was cut back by 5 bases and J by 3 bases. This CDR3 is built from 14 residues. CDR1 KGHSH and CDR2 LQKENI come from the germline V gene.

The rearrangement links TRBV29-1 to TRBJ2-5; D is perhaps TRBD1 or TRBD2 (5 bases each). The CDR3 covers 13 residues. Per the germline V gene, CDR1 is SQVTM and CDR2 is ANQGSEA. Trimming took off 4 bases at V and 1 base at J, with 10 bases between the two ends. In DNA, the CDR3 is TGCAGCGTTGGGAGAGGGACCCAAGAGACCCAGTACTTC. Translated: CSVGRGTQETQYF.

The V gene is TRBV19, the J gene TRBJ2-2, with a tentative D call TRBD2 (6 bases). This CDR3 comprises 14 residues. Trimming pared 4 bases from V and 6 bases from J, leaving 12 bases between. Germline V lookup: CDR1 LNHDA, CDR2 SQIVND (reference sequence). CDR3 amino acids: CASSTATSAGELFF. Written as DNA, the CDR3 is TGTGCCAGTAGTACGGCGACTAGTGCCGGGGAGCTGTTTTTT.

The V and J genes are TRBV27 and TRBJ2-3, with a tentative D call TRBD2 (5 bases). Trimming left V 7 bases short and J 2 bases short, with 19 bases between. The CDR3 covers 16 residues. Germline values: CDR1 MNHEY, CDR2 SMNVEV (reference sequence). In DNA, the CDR3 is TGTGCCAGCAACGGGCGGTGGGCGGGCCCCACAGATACGCAGTATTTT. Its protein is CASNGRWAGPTDTQYF.